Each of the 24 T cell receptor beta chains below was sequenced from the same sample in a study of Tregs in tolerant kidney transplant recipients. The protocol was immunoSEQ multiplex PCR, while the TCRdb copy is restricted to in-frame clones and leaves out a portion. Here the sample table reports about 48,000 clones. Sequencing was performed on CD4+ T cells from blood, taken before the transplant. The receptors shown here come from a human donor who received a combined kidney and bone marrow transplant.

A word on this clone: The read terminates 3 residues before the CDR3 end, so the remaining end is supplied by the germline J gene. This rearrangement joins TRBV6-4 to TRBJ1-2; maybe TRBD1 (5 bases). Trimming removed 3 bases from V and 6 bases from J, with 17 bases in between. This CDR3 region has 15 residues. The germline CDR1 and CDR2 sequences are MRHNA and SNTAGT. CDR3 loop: CASSETSRGDNGYTF. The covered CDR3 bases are TGTGCCAGCAGTGAGACGTCCCGAGGGGATAATGGC.

CDR3 DNA, as far as it was read: TGTGCCAGCAGCTTGAGGCTGACTAGCGGGGACAATGAG. Amino acids: CASSLRLTSGDNE. The full-length CDR3 reads as CASSLRLTSGDNEQFF. V is TRBV5-4 and J is TRBJ2-1; 11 nucleotides align to TRBD2. The read ends 3 residues shy of where the CDR3 ends; the end is completed using the germline J gene. The CDR3 is 16 amino acids. The trim removed 1 base at V and 5 bases at J, leaving 5 bases unmatched. CDR1 is SGHNT and CDR2 is YYREEE in the germline V gene (reference sequence).

CDR3 DNA (partial): TGCGCCAGCAGCCTAGTAGCGGGAGGGAGCCCAGATACG. Protein: CASSLVAGGSPDT. The full CDR3 reads CASSLVAGGSPDTQYF. V and J are TRBV5-1 and TRBJ2-3, with 11 bases aligning to TRBD2. The CDR3 end falls 3 residues outside the read, so it is completed with the germline J gene. V lost 4 bases and J lost 4; bases outside the gene matches: 8. The CDR3 totals 16 residues. Germline V gene sequence: CDR1 SGHRS, CDR2 YFSETQ.

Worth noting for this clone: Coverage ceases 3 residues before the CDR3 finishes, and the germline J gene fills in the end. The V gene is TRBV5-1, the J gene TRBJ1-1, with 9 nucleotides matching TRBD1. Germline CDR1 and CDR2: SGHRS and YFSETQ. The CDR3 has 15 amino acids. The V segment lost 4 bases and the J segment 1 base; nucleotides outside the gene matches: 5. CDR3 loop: CASSVDRGPNTEAFF. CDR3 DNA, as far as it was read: TGCGCCAGCAGCGTGGACAGGGGACCGAACACTGAA.

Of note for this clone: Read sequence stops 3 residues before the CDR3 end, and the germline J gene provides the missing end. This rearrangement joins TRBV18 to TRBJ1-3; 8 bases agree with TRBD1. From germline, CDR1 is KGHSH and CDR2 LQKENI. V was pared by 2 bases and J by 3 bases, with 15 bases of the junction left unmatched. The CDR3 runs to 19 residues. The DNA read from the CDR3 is TGTGCCAGCTCACCAATCGATTCAGGGGGCGCATCAAGTGGAAACACC. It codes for CASSPIDSGGASSGNT. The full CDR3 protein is CASSPIDSGGASSGNTIYF.

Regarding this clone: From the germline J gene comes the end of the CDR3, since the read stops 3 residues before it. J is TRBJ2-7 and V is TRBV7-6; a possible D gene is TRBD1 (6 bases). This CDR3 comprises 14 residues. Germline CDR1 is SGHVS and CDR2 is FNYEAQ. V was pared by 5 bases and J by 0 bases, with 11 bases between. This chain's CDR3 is CASSQGQLSYEQYF. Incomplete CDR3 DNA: TGTGCCAGCAGCCAAGGACAGCTCTCCTACGAG.

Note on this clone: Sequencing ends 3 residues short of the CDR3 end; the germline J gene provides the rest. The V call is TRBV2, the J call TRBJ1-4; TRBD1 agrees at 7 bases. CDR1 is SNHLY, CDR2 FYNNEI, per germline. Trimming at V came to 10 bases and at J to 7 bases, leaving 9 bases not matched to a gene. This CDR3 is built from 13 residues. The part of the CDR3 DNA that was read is TGTGCCACAGACAGGGCGGGAGGTGAAAAA. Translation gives CATDRAGGEK. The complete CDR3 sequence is CATDRAGGEKLFF. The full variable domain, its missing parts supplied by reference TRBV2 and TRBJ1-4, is EPEVTQTPSHQVTQMGQEVILRCVPISNHLYFYWYRQILGQKVEFLVSFYNNEISEKSEIFDDQFSVERPDGSNFTLKIRSTKLEDSAMYFCATDRAGGEKLFFGSGTQLSVL.

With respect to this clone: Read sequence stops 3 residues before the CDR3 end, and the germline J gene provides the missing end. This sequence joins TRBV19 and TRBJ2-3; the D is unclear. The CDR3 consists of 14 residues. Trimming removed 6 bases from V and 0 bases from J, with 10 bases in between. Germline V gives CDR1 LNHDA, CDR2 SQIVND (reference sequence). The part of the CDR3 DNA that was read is TGTGCCAGTAGCCGCGGAACTAGCACAGATACG. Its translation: CASSRGTSTDT. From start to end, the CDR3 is CASSRGTSTDTQYF.

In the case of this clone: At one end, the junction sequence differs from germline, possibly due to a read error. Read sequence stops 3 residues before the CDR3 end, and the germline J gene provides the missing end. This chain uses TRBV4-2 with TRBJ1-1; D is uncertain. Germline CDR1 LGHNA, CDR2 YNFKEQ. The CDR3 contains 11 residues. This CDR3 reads CASSSFERAFF. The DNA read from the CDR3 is TGCGCCAGCAGCTCCTTCGAGAGG.

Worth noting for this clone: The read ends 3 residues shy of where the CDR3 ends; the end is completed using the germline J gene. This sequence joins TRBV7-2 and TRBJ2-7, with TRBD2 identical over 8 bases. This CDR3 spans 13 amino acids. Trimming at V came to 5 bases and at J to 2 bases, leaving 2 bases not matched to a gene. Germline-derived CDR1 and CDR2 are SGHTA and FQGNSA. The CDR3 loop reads CASSPGGAYEQYF. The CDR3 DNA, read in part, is TGTGCCAGCAGCCCCGGGGGGGCCTACGAG.

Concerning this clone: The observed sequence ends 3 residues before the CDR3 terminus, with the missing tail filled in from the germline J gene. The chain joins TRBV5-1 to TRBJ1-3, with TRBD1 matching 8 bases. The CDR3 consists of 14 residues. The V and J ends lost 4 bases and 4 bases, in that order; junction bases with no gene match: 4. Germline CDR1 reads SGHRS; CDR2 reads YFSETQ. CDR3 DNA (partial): TGCGCCAGCAGCCCAGGGGGCTCAGGAAACACC. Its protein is CASSPGGSGNT. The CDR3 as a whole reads CASSPGGSGNTIYF.

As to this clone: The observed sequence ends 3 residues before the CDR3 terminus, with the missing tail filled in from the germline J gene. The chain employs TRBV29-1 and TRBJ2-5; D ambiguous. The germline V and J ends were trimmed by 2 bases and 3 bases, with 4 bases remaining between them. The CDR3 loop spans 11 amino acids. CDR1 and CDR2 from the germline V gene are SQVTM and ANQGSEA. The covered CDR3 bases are TGCAGCGTTGAACCAAAAGAGACC. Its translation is CSVEPKET. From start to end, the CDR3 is CSVEPKETQYF.

The CDR3 sequence: CASHGQYYGYTF. The CDR3 DNA, read in part, is TGCGCCAGCCACGGACAGTACTATGGC. The chain joins TRBV5-1 to TRBJ1-2; possible D gene TRBD1, 6 bases. With the read ending 3 residues before the CDR3 end, the germline J gene is used to fill in that end. V was pared by 7 bases and J by 3 bases, with 10 bases between. Germline assignment: CDR1 SGHRS and CDR2 YFSETQ. The CDR3 covers 12 residues. Complete variable domain (other parts from reference TRBV5-1 and TRBJ1-2): KAGVTQTPRYLIKTRGQQVTLSCSPISGHRSVSWYQQTPGQGLQFLFEYFSETQRNKGNFPGRFSGRQFSNSRSEMNVSTLELGDSALYLCASHGQYYGYTFGSGTRLTVV.

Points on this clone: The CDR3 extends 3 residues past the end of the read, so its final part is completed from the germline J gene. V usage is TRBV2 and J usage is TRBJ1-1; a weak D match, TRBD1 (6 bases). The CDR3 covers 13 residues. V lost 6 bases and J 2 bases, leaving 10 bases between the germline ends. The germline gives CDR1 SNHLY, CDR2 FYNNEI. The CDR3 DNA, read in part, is TGTGCCAGCAGGGGGGCAGTCAACACTGAA. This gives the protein CASRGAVNTE. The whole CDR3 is CASRGAVNTEAFF.

The CDR3 DNA, read in part, is TGCGCCAGCAGCTTGGGCCCCCCCTACGGCACAGATACG. Its translation: CASSLGPPYGTDT. The full CDR3 protein is CASSLGPPYGTDTQYF. The rearrangement uses TRBV5-1 and TRBJ2-3; no definite D call. The observed sequence ends 3 residues before the CDR3 terminus, with the missing tail filled in from the germline J gene. Germline V gene sequence: CDR1 SGHRS, CDR2 YFSETQ. The CDR3 consists of 16 residues. V lost 0 bases and J 1 base, leaving 12 bases between the germline ends.

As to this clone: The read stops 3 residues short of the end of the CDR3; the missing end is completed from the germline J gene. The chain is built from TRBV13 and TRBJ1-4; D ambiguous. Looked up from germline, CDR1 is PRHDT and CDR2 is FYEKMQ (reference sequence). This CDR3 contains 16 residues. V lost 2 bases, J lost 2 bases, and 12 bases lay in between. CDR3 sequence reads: CASSLSGVRTNEKLFF. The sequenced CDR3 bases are TGTGCCAGCAGCTTAAGCGGGGTCCGCACTAATGAAAAA.

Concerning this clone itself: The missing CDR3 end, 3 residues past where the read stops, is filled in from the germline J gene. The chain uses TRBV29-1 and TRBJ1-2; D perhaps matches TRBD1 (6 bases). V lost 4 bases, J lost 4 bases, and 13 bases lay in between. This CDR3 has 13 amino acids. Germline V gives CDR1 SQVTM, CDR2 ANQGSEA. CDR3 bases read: TGCAGCGTTGGAAGAGGGGGTGGCTATGGC. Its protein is CSVGRGGGYG. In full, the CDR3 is CSVGRGGGYGYTF.

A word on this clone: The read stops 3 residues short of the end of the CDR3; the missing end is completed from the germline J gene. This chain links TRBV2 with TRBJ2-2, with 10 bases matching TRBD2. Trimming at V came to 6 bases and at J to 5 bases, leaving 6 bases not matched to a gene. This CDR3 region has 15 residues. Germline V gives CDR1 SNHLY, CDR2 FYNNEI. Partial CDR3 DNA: TGTGCCAGCAGACGCACTAGCGGGGTAACCGGGGAG. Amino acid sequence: CASRRTSGVTGE. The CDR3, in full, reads CASRRTSGVTGELFF.

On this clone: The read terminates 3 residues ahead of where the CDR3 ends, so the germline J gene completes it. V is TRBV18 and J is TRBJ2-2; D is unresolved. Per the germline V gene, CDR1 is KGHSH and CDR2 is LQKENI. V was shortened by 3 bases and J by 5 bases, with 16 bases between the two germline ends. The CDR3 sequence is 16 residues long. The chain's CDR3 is CASSPVTKTRTGELFF. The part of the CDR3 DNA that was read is TGTGCCAGCTCACCGGTTACTAAAACGAGGACCGGGGAG. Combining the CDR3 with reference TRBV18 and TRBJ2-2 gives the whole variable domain NAGVMQNPRHLVRRRGQEARLRCSPMKGHSHVYWYRQLPEEGLKFMVYLQKENIIDESGMPKERFSAEFPKEGPSILRIQQVVRGDSAAYFCASSPVTKTRTGELFFGEGSRLTVL.

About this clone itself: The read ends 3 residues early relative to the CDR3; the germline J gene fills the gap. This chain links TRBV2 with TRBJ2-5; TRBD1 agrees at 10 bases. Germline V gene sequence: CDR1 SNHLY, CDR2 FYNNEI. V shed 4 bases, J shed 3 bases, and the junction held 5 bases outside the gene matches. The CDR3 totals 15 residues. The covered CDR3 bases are TGTGCCAGCAGTGCCCGGACAGGGGGGGAAGAGACC. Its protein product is CASSARTGGEET. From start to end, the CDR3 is CASSARTGGEETQYF.

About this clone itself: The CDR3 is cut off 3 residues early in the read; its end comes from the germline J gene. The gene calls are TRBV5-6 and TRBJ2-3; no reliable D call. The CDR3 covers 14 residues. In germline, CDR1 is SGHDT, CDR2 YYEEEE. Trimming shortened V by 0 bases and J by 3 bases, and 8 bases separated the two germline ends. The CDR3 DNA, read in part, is TGTGCCAGCAGCTTGGATCCAGGAACAGATACG. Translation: CASSLDPGTDT. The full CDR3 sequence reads CASSLDPGTDTQYF. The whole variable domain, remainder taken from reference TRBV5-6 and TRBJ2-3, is DAGVTQSPTHLIKTRGQQVTLRCSPKSGHDTVSWYQQALGQGPQFIFQYYEEEERQRGNFPDRFSGHQFPNYSSELNVNALLLGDSALYLCASSLDPGTDTQYFGPGTRLTVL.

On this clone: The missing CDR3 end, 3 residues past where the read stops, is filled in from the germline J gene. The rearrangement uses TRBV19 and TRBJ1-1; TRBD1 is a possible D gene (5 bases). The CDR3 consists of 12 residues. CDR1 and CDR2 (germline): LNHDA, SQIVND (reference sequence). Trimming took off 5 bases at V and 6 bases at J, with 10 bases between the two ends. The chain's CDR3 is CASSYRTSEAFF. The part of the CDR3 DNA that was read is TGTGCCAGTAGTTATCGGACATCTGAA.

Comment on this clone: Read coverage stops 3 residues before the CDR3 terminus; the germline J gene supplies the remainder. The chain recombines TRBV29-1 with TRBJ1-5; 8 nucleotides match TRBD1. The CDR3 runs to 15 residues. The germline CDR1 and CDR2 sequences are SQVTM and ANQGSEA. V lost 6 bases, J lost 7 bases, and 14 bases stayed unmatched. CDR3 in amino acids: CSVEEGTGGGQPQHF. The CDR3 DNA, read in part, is TGCAGCGTCGAGGAGGGCACAGGGGGTGGCCAGCCC.

The CDR3 is CASSIETGREKLFF. The CDR3 DNA, read in part, is TGTGCCAGTAGTATCGAGACAGGGCGTGAAAAA. The chain combines TRBV19 with TRBJ1-4; 7 positions agree with TRBD1. The read ends 3 residues before the CDR3 terminus; that terminus is restored from the germline J gene. The CDR3 extends over 14 amino acids. J lost 7 bases, V lost 3 bases, and 5 bases had no gene match. Germline-derived CDR1 and CDR2 are LNHDA and SQIVND (reference sequence). Supplemented by reference TRBV19 and TRBJ1-4, the full variable domain reads DGGITQSPKYLFRKEGQNVTLSCEQNLNHDAMYWYRQDPGQGLRLIYYSQIVNDFQKGDIAEGYSVSREKKESFPLTVTSAQKNPTAFYLCASSIETGREKLFFGSGTQLSVL.